A single sample gave rise to the 8 T cell receptor beta chains below, sequenced in a study of cytomegalovirus exposure and HLA in healthy donors (dated by TCRdb to about 2017). Library method: the immunoSEQ multiplex PCR assay. For the multiplex PCR, a mixture combining 60 forward primers for TCR Vbeta segments and 13 reverse primers for TCR Jbeta segments was used. The immuneACCESS repertoire file appears here via TCRdb, limited to in-frame rearrangements. These files lack a portion of the clones; in checked studies, under half of the deficit traces to unresolved V genes, and the cause of the others is not known. The sample table shows about 120,000 clones, and around 70% are seen once. The ten biggest clones cover 1.6% of the sample. The sample comprised PBMCs. Receptor source: a woman aged 18-29 years in good health and CMV-seronegative.

The rearrangement joins TRBV10-3 to TRBJ2-7; 8 bases are shared with TRBD2. The CDR3 covers 13 residues. The J segment lost 2 bases and the V segment lost 10 bases, leaving 7 bases of the junction unmatched. Per germline, CDR1 ENHRY and CDR2 SYGVKD. The CDR3 sequence: CATNREGTYEQYF. In nucleotides, the CDR3 is TGTGCCACCAACCGGGAGGGGACCTACGAGCAGTACTTC.

The chain joins TRBV19 to TRBJ1-5, with D unclear. Trimming removed 8 bases at V and 6 bases at J, with 23 bases between. Germline lookup yields CDR1 LNHDA and CDR2 SQIVND (reference sequence). The CDR3 spans 16 residues. DNA of the CDR3: TGTGCCAGTGCCGAGGTGTATCGCCGCACGGCTCAGCCCCAGCATTTT. Its translation: CASAEVYRRTAQPQHF.

This rearrangement joins TRBV2 to TRBJ2-5, with D uncertain. The germline gives CDR1 SNHLY, CDR2 FYNNEI. Trimming removed 6 bases from V and 5 bases from J, with 13 bases in between. The CDR3 consists of 13 residues. CDR3 DNA sequence: TGTGCCAGCAGCCCTATTTTCCGGGAGACCCAGTACTTC. It yields the protein CASSPIFRETQYF.

The chain is built from TRBV5-4 and TRBJ2-7; 8 positions agree with TRBD2. The V gene end was trimmed by 4 bases and the J gene end by 0 bases; junction bases not matched to a gene: 3. The CDR3 totals 14 residues. CDR1 is SGHNT and CDR2 is YYREEE in the germline V gene (reference sequence). The CDR3 DNA sequence: TGTGCCAGCAGCCCCGGGGGGGGCTCCTACGAGCAGTACTTC. Its translation: CASSPGGGSYEQYF.

This chain links TRBV11-2 with TRBJ1-1, with D maybe TRBD1 (5 bases). The CDR3 is made up of 14 amino acids. Trimming cost V 8 bases and J 4 bases, with 17 bases left between them. CDR1 SGHAT and CDR2 FQNNGV come from the germline V gene. CDR3 coding DNA: TGTGCCAGCTACTCAGGGATTTCGGGCACTGAAGCTTTCTTT. Translation gives CASYSGISGTEAFF.

This clone was found once. V usage is TRBV5-1 and J usage is TRBJ2-7, with TRBD1 identical over 7 bases. The germline CDR1 and CDR2 sequences are SGHRS and YFSETQ. This CDR3 has 14 amino acids. Germline trimming cut 4 bases from V and 2 bases from J; bases unmatched to any gene: 6. This chain's CDR3 is CASSLQGTAYEQYF. CDR3 sequence (DNA): TGCGCCAGCAGCCTACAAGGGACAGCCTACGAGCAGTACTTC.

There are a few counts of this clone. This chain connects TRBV2 to TRBJ2-1, with D tentatively TRBD2 (6 bases). Germline V CDR1 and CDR2: SNHLY, FYNNEI. V shed 6 bases and J shed 8 bases, with 8 bases lying between them. CDR3 length: 11 amino acids. CDR3 sequence reads: CASSGGHEQFF. CDR3 DNA sequence: TGTGCCAGCAGCGGGGGACATGAGCAGTTCTTC.

J is TRBJ1-3 and V is TRBV5-1; TRBD1 matches 7 bases. Trimming took 2 bases from V and 3 from J; bases not matched to a gene: 5. CDR1 and CDR2 from the germline V gene are SGHRS and YFSETQ. The CDR3 length is 15 residues. Here the CDR3 reads CASSFTGEGGNTIYF. CDR3 nucleotide sequence: TGCGCCAGCAGCTTTACAGGGGAAGGTGGAAACACCATATATTTT. Combining the CDR3 with reference TRBV5-1 and TRBJ1-3 gives the whole variable domain KAGVTQTPRYLIKTRGQQVTLSCSPISGHRSVSWYQQTPGQGLQFLFEYFSETQRNKGNFPGRFSGRQFSNSRSEMNVSTLELGDSALYLCASSFTGEGGNTIYFGEGSWLTVV.